The 26 T cell receptor beta chains below were found in one sample sequenced in a study of a mutant IDH1 vaccine in newly diagnosed glioma. Antigens for these TCRs are unknown. Sequenced by immunoSEQ multiplex PCR; TCRdb stores in-frame clones only, minus some. Of 45,000 or so clones detected, 88% appear once; the ten largest clones hold more than 5.5%. Documented time point: week 35, safety follow-up. Vaccine doses each comprised 300 ug of mutant IDH1 20-mer peptide, with topical imiquimod. The input for sequencing was PBMCs, taken from a glioma patient whose treatment included an IDH1 peptide vaccine. The receptors come from a woman between 40 and 50 years old with glioma.

The chain uses TRBV4-1 and TRBJ2-1; tentative D call: TRBD1 (5 bases). This CDR3 has 17 residues. Trimming took 3 bases from V and 0 from J, leaving 15 bases between them. Germline V gene data show CDR1 as MGHRA and CDR2 as YSYEKL. Here the CDR3 reads CASSHSGSRTSYNEQFF. The CDR3 DNA is TGCGCCAGCAGCCATTCAGGGTCTCGGACCTCCTACAATGAGCAGTTCTTC.

This chain connects TRBV2 to TRBJ1-4; no definite D call. V lost 7 bases and J lost 6, with 15 bases in between. Germline assignment: CDR1 SNHLY and CDR2 FYNNEI. There are 14 residues in the CDR3. The CDR3 is CASNPDRLYEKLFF. The DNA of the CDR3 is TGTGCCAGCAATCCGGACCGCCTTTATGAAAAACTGTTTTTT.

V gene TRBV14 combines with J gene TRBJ2-7; TRBD2 agrees at 8 bases. CDR3 length: 18 residues. The V and J ends lost 4 bases and 0 bases, in that order; junction bases with no gene match: 14. Germline V gene sequence: CDR1 SGHDN, CDR2 FVKESK. This CDR3 reads CASSPRGDRHLISYEQYF. The DNA for the CDR3 is TGTGCCAGCAGCCCGCGGGGGGACCGCCACCTGATCTCCTACGAGCAGTACTTC. The full variable domain, with the rest looked up from reference TRBV14 and TRBJ2-7, is EAGVTQFPSHSVIEKGQTVTLRCDPISGHDNLYWYRRVMGKEIKFLLHFVKESKQDESGMPNNRFLAERTGGTYSTLKVQPAELEDSGVYFCASSPRGDRHLISYEQYFGPGTRLTVT.

The CDR3 is CASSYGAGKSYEQYF. The CDR3 nucleotides read TGTGCCAGCAGTTACGGGGCAGGAAAATCCTACGAGCAGTACTTC. The chain joins TRBV6-5 to TRBJ2-7, with D tentatively TRBD1 (5 bases). The CDR3 is 15 residues long. V lost 2 bases to trimming and J lost 1 base, with 12 bases between them. CDR1 and CDR2 (germline): MNHEY, SVGAGI.

V usage is TRBV29-1 and J usage is TRBJ1-5; D ambiguous. V lost 3 bases, J lost 6 bases, and 12 bases lay in between. The CDR3 length is 13 residues. The germline V gene has CDR1 SQVTM and CDR2 ANQGSEA. CDR3 protein: CSVEAVAGQPQHF. CDR3 nucleotides: TGCAGCGTTGAGGCTGTGGCCGGTCAGCCCCAGCATTTT.

The chain links TRBV7-2 to TRBJ2-7; weak D call: TRBD1 (5 bases). Per the germline V gene, CDR1 is SGHTA and CDR2 is FQGNSA. There are 15 residues in the CDR3. V lost 1 base, J lost 3 bases, and 13 bases lay in between. The CDR3 region is CASSLETVTRYEQYF. The CDR3 DNA sequence: TGTGCCAGCAGCTTAGAGACAGTCACCCGCTACGAGCAGTACTTC.

This clone was counted once. V gene TRBV30 combines with J gene TRBJ2-1; D perhaps matches TRBD1 (6 bases). V was pared by 5 bases and J by 5 bases, with 10 bases between. Germline V gene data show CDR1 as GTSNPN and CDR2 as SVGIG (reference sequence). This CDR3 spans 12 amino acids. Here the CDR3 reads CAWGTLHNEQFF. CDR3 DNA: TGTGCCTGGGGGACACTTCACAATGAGCAGTTCTTC.

The V and J genes are TRBV2 and TRBJ2-3; 8 bases map to TRBD2. CDR1 is SNHLY, CDR2 FYNNEI, per germline. The V and J ends lost 7 bases and 0 bases, in that order; junction bases with no gene match: 6. The CDR3 is made up of 15 amino acids. CDR3 bases: TGTGCCAGCAAAAGGCGGGGGGTTAGCACAGATACGCAGTATTTT. It translates to CASKRRGVSTDTQYF.

The gene calls are TRBV30 and TRBJ1-1; possible D gene TRBD1, 6 bases. Trimming pared 1 base from V and 4 bases from J, leaving 10 bases between. CDR3 length: 13 residues. CDR1 is GTSNPN and CDR2 is SVGIG in the germline V gene (reference sequence). CDR3 in DNA: TGTGCCTGGAGTGCACAGGGTTTCACTGAAGCTTTCTTT. Amino acid sequence: CAWSAQGFTEAFF. Full variable domain (remainder filled in from reference TRBV30 and TRBJ1-1): SQTIHQWPATLVQPVGSPLSLECTVEGTSNPNLYWYRQAAGRGLQLLFYSVGIGQISSEVPQNLSASRPQDRQFILSSKKLLLSDSGFYLCAWSAQGFTEAFFGQGTRLTVV.

With regard to this clone: The same CDR3 arises from other DNA sequences in this sample as well. The chain combines TRBV20-1 with TRBJ1-2; unclear D gene. This CDR3 has 11 residues. Deletions cut 0 bases from V and 1 base from J, with 0 bases between. Germline V gene lookup returns CDR1 DFQATT and CDR2 SNEGSKA (reference sequence). The CDR3 spells CSARDNYGYTF. CDR3 bases: TGCAGTGCTAGAGATAACTATGGCTACACCTTC.

The V call is TRBV19, the J call TRBJ1-1, with D unclear. V lost 3 bases and J 1 base, leaving 6 bases between the germline ends. Germline V gene data show CDR1 as LNHDA and CDR2 as SQIVND (reference sequence). This CDR3 spans 13 amino acids. CDR3 sequence: CASSILRNTEAFF. The DNA of the CDR3 is TGTGCCAGTAGTATTCTCCGGAACACTGAAGCTTTCTTT.

The rearrangement links TRBV29-1 to TRBJ1-4; D gene ambiguous. Trimming took 1 base from V and 0 from J, leaving 6 bases between them. CDR1 is SQVTM and CDR2 is ANQGSEA in the germline V gene. The CDR3 is made up of 14 amino acids. This CDR3 reads CSVEVRATNEKLFF. The CDR3 nucleotides are TGCAGCGTTGAAGTGCGAGCAACTAATGAAAAACTGTTTTTT. Drawing the rest from reference TRBV29-1 and TRBJ1-4, the complete variable domain is SAVISQKPSRDICQRGTSLTIQCQVDSQVTMMFWYRQQPGQSLTLIATANQGSEATYESGFVIDKFPISRPNLTFSTLTVSNMSPEDSSIYLCSVEVRATNEKLFFGSGTQLSVL.

The chain employs TRBV27 and TRBJ2-7, with TRBD2 identical over 9 bases. In germline, CDR1 is MNHEY, CDR2 SMNVEV (reference sequence). This CDR3 has 13 amino acids. Trimming removed 7 bases from V and 4 bases from J; junction bases left unmatched: 5. The CDR3 is CASKGAGGYEQYF. CDR3 nucleotide sequence: TGTGCCAGCAAGGGCGCGGGAGGGTACGAGCAGTACTTC.

J is TRBJ2-5 and V is TRBV9; 8 bases are a match to TRBD2. CDR3 size: 15 residues. The germline V gene has CDR1 SGDLS and CDR2 YYNGEE. Losses at the gene ends were 4 bases for V and 4 bases for J; bases not matched to a gene: 9. CDR3 amino acids: CASSPGTRGGETQYF. CDR3 in DNA: TGTGCCAGCAGCCCCGGGACTAGGGGAGGAGAGACCCAGTACTTC.

This clone was recorded only once. The chain carries TRBV2 and TRBJ1-4; TRBD1 might be the D (6 bases). The V gene lost 6 bases and the J gene lost 3 bases, with 11 bases spanning the gap. The CDR3 runs to 14 residues. The germline CDR1 and CDR2 sequences are SNHLY and FYNNEI. The DNA of the CDR3 is TGTGCCAGCAGCGGGGGCTGGGCTAATGAAAAACTGTTTTTT. Its protein is CASSGGWANEKLFF.

The J gene is TRBJ1-1, the V gene TRBV20-1; D gene ambiguous. Germline lookup yields CDR1 DFQATT and CDR2 SNEGSKA (reference sequence). The CDR3 sequence is 10 residues long. Trimming left V 5 bases short and J 10 bases short, with 11 bases between. The DNA for the CDR3 is TGCAGTGCTGGGCCCGTCGCAGCTTTCTTT. Residues: CSAGPVAAFF.

Here the CDR3 DNA reads TGCGCCAGCAGCCAAGCGGGCAGGGGGGGCAATCAGCCCCAGCATTTT. This encodes CASSQAGRGGNQPQHF. The chain couples TRBV4-1 to TRBJ1-5; 7 nucleotides match TRBD1. The V segment lost 1 base and the J segment 2 bases; nucleotides outside the gene matches: 5. The germline CDR1 and CDR2 sequences are MGHRA and YSYEKL. The CDR3 runs 16 residues.

The rearrangement joins TRBV4-3 to TRBJ2-7; 12 nucleotides agree with TRBD2. This CDR3 has 14 residues. The V and J ends lost 4 bases and 4 bases, in that order; junction bases with no gene match: 2. Germline V lookup: CDR1 LGHNA, CDR2 YSLEER. CDR3 protein: CASSLGLAGYEQYF. CDR3 sequence (DNA): TGCGCCAGCAGCCTAGGACTAGCGGGGTACGAGCAGTACTTC.

The sample holds one count of this clone. This rearrangement joins TRBV12-5 to TRBJ2-6; D gene uncertain. Germline lookup yields CDR1 LGHNT and CDR2 FRNRAP. The CDR3 consists of 16 residues. With 2 bases removed from V and 0 bases from J, the gap between germline ends came to 8 bases. CDR3 in amino acids: CASGLIWTSGANVLTF. The CDR3 nucleotides read TGTGCTAGTGGTTTGATCTGGACCTCTGGGGCCAACGTCCTGACTTTC.

The chain is built from TRBV7-2 and TRBJ1-5; D ambiguous. There are 15 residues in the CDR3. From germline, CDR1 is SGHTA and CDR2 FQGNSA. Trimming took 4 bases from V and 6 from J, leaving 16 bases between them. Written as DNA, the CDR3 is TGTGCCAGCAGCTCAATGGATCGTCCTACTCAGCCCCAGCATTTT. This gives the protein CASSSMDRPTQPQHF.

The chain couples TRBV5-5 to TRBJ1-2; tentative D call: TRBD1 (5 bases). Germline assignment: CDR1 SGHKS and CDR2 YYEKEE (reference sequence). This CDR3 has 14 amino acids. V was pared by 1 base and J by 3 bases, with 10 bases between. Here the CDR3 reads CASSLIGVDYGYTF. For the CDR3, the DNA is TGTGCCAGCAGCTTGATAGGGGTCGACTATGGCTACACCTTC. Supplemented by reference TRBV5-5 and TRBJ1-2, the full variable domain reads DAGVTQSPTHLIKTRGQQVTLRCSPISGHKSVSWYQQVLGQGPQFIFQYYEKEERGRGNFPDRFSARQFPNYSSELNVNALLLGDSALYLCASSLIGVDYGYTFGSGTRLTVV.

The chain carries TRBV10-3 and TRBJ2-6; 9 bases map to TRBD1. The V gene end was trimmed by 7 bases and the J gene end by 0 bases; junction bases not matched to a gene: 4. The CDR3 consists of 16 residues. CDR1 and CDR2 (germline): ENHRY, SYGVKD. This chain's CDR3 is CAIKGQGPSGANVLTF. The CDR3 bases are TGTGCCATCAAAGGACAGGGGCCCTCTGGGGCCAACGTCCTGACTTTC.

The CDR3 sequence is CASSPWTGLGYEQYF. DNA for the CDR3: TGTGCCAGCTCACCATGGACAGGGCTTGGCTACGAGCAGTACTTC. V and J are TRBV18 and TRBJ2-7; 8 bases map to TRBD1. J was trimmed by 3 bases and V by 2 bases; bases with no gene match: 6. Germline CDR1 is KGHSH and CDR2 is LQKENI. The CDR3 totals 15 residues.

The rearrangement uses TRBV25-1 and TRBJ1-4; TRBD1 might be the D (6 bases). Between the trimmed V and J ends, which lost 8 bases and 7 bases, there was a span of 17 bases. This CDR3 has 14 residues. Per the germline V gene, CDR1 is MGHDK and CDR2 is SYGVNS. This chain's CDR3 is CASSYTGTAEKLFF. As DNA, the CDR3 is TGTGCCAGCTCGTATACAGGGACGGCTGAAAAACTGTTTTTT.

This clone was seen more than once but under ten times. The chain carries TRBV4-1 and TRBJ1-5; the D gene is possibly TRBD1 (5 bases). This CDR3 contains 15 residues. CDR1 is MGHRA, CDR2 YSYEKL, per germline. Trimming removed 2 bases from V and 0 bases from J, with 8 bases in between. In DNA, the CDR3 is TGCGCCAGCAGCCAACAGGGAAATAGCAATCAGCCCCAGCATTTT. Its protein product is CASSQQGNSNQPQHF.

This clone was observed a few times. The chain uses TRBV5-8 and TRBJ1-5; 8 nucleotides match TRBD1. In germline, CDR1 is SGHTS, CDR2 YDEGEE. J gave up 0 bases and V 5 bases, and 13 bases lay outside the gene matches. The CDR3 has 18 residues. The CDR3 loop reads CASRQLTGASLSNQPQHF. The CDR3, as DNA: TGTGCCAGCAGGCAATTGACAGGGGCCAGCCTTAGCAATCAGCCCCAGCATTTT.